A single TCR beta chain is shown here with its context. Its specificity is unknown. The data are from a study of blood T cells in healthy people across ages. V gave up 1 base and J gave up 12 bases, with 13 bases separating them. The CDR3 consists of 13 residues. The study drew donors from healthy Caucasian individuals in Russia aged about 6 to 100. With a J-beta primer mix and a sample-barcoded 5' primer, a second PCR ran roughly 6 to 11 cycles. One entry per CDR3 protein results from TCRdb running MiXCR on the 5' RACE reads. The top ten hold about 20% of the sample, which has approximately 850,000 distinct CDR3 sequences, 58% seen once. Overall study findings and caveats: In long-lived donors, naive CD4+ cell counts and diversity exceeded those of aged donors.

Material: blood. V is TRBV12-3 or TRBV12-4 and J is TRBJ2-4; D unclear. The clonotype was recovered from a man younger than 40 in good health. The CDR3 region is CASSLGRFSSQYF. Here the CDR3 DNA reads TGTGCCAGCAGTTTAGGGCGATTTAGCTCTCAGTACTTC.